Listed below are T cell receptor beta chains from one sample, sequenced in a study of control samples from healthy donors and cancer patients. TCRdb's table, derived via immunoSEQ multiplex PCR, lists solely in-frame clones and lacks some. The sample includes more than 25,000 clones, 75% to 95% of them seen just once. The sample consisted of PBMCs. The receptors were sampled from a man between 50 and 59 years old with lung cancer. The CDR3 runs from the conserved cysteine through the conserved F or W. A D gene is named only where the DNA matches it firmly.

D gene,J gene,V gene,CDR3 protein
.,TRBJ1-5,TRBV19,CASSIFGGGQPQHF
TRBD1,TRBJ2-7,TRBV19,CASSLNRGYEQYF
.,TRBJ2-3,TRBV6-4,CASSESDTIDTQYF
.,TRBJ1-1,TRBV10-3,CATYSFSRGGTEAFF
TRBD2,TRBJ2-5,TRBV6-5,CASSYSSGRKETQYF
.,TRBJ2-7,TRBV5-1,CASSSAPGLNYEQYF
.,TRBJ2-3,TRBV30,CAWSRPSDTQYF
.,TRBJ1-5,TRBV6-6,CASSRQTDSNQPQHF
.,TRBJ1-1,TRBV5-1,CASSLAGLTTEAFF
.,TRBJ2-3,TRBV19,CASSMEGLAKDTQYF
.,TRBJ1-3,TRBV6-5,CASKSLEGNTIYF
.,TRBJ2-3,TRBV5-1,CASDQGFSTDTQYF
.,TRBJ2-5,TRBV7-9,CASSHGTLQETQYF
.,TRBJ1-2,TRBV10-3,CAISEGNYGYTF
.,TRBJ2-5,TRBV18,CASSRLQMETQYF
TRBD2,TRBJ2-5,TRBV9,CASSVASPSGGETQYF
TRBD2,TRBJ2-3,TRBV6-1,CASSEGDSGAADTQYF
TRBD2,TRBJ2-7,TRBV6-1,CASSGGSGGASYEQYF
TRBD1,TRBJ1-1,TRBV5-1,CASSFRTGEATEAFF
.,TRBJ1-1,TRBV5-1,CASSLLAGQNTEAFF
TRBD1,TRBJ2-1,TRBV6-4,CASSDSILQGARDEQFF
.,TRBJ2-3,TRBV27,CASRVKRFDTQYF
.,TRBJ2-5,TRBV11-1,CASGGAGSLEETQYF
.,TRBJ1-3,TRBV19,CASSRVSSGRDSGNTIYF
.,TRBJ2-5,TRBV7-2,CASSLGWGQETQYF
.,TRBJ1-2,TRBV5-6,CASSLVPGLSLFGYTF
TRBD2,TRBJ2-2,TRBV7-2,CASSFLAGTNTGELFF
.,TRBJ2-5,TRBV20-1,CSARANTQYF
.,TRBJ1-4,TRBV12-3/TRBV12-4,CASSFLREKLFF